The 21 T cell receptor beta chains below all came from one sample that was sequenced in a study of cytomegalovirus exposure and HLA in healthy donors (dated by TCRdb to the late 2010s). The method behind the library was the immunoSEQ multiplex PCR assay. For the multiplex PCR, a mixture combining 60 forward primers for TCR Vbeta segments and 13 reverse primers for TCR Jbeta segments was used. TCRdb carries this immuneACCESS record with in-frame sequences only. Its versions omit some clonotypes, under half of them owing to an unresolved V gene in the studies checked, with the rest unexplained. This sample is represented by 80,000 or so clones; about three quarters of them were singletons. Jointly, the top ten make up 2.5% to 3.5% of the sample. The sequencing input was PBMCs. These receptor sequences come from a man over 45 in good health and CMV-seropositive.

The chain recombines TRBV6-5 with TRBJ1-2; D possibly corresponds to TRBD1 (6 bases). This CDR3 is built from 13 residues. Germline CDR1 reads MNHEY; CDR2 reads SVGAGI. The ends were cut back, 5 bases at V and 7 bases at J, with 14 bases in the middle. This chain's CDR3 is CASSVIQGFGYTF. The CDR3 nucleotides are TGTGCCAGCAGTGTTATACAGGGTTTTGGCTACACCTTC.

V is TRBV11-1 and J is TRBJ2-1; a weak D match, TRBD1 (6 bases). The CDR3 sequence is 14 residues long. Trimming took 1 base from V and 4 from J, leaving 8 bases between them. CDR1 and CDR2 (germline): SGHAT, FQDESV (reference sequence). CDR3 nucleotides: TGTGCCAGCAGCTTAGGCGACAGGTACAATGAGCAGTTCTTC. It translates to CASSLGDRYNEQFF.

The rearrangement links TRBV16 to TRBJ2-3, with D possibly being TRBD2 (5 bases). The V end lost 7 bases, the J end lost 0 bases, and 17 bases lay between the germline ends. There are 16 residues in the CDR3. Per germline, CDR1 KGHSY and CDR2 FQNENV. CDR3 sequence: CASMERSAASTDTQYF. For the CDR3, the DNA is TGTGCCAGCATGGAACGGTCAGCGGCTAGCACAGATACGCAGTATTTT. The whole variable domain, filled in from reference TRBV16 and TRBJ2-3, reads GEEVAQTPKHLVRGEGQKAKLYCAPIKGHSYVFWYQQVLKNEFKFLISFQNENVFDETGMPKERFSAKCLPNSPCSLEIQATKLEDSAVYFCASMERSAASTDTQYFGPGTRLTVL.

This clone has a handful of counts. The chain carries TRBV18 and TRBJ2-5; 8 bases align to TRBD1. The length of the CDR3 is 15 residues. CDR1 is KGHSH, CDR2 LQKENI, per germline. Unmatched junction bases numbered 7, after V lost 3 bases and J lost 4 bases. DNA for the CDR3: TGTGCCAGCTCACCGGGACAGGCCCCGGGAGAGACCCAGTACTTC. It specifies CASSPGQAPGETQYF.

The CDR3 region is CASSGGTSGETQYF. The CDR3 region has the DNA TGTGCCAGCAGCGGGGGGACTAGTGGGGAGACCCAGTACTTC. The chain joins TRBV9 to TRBJ2-5; 8 bases are shared with TRBD2. The CDR3 contains 14 residues. J lost 5 bases, V lost 3 bases, and 6 bases had no gene match. CDR1 is SGDLS, CDR2 YYNGEE, per germline.

The V and J genes are TRBV7-3 and TRBJ1-2; 7 bases agree with TRBD1. Germline V CDR1 and CDR2: SGHTA, FQGTGA. This CDR3 is 12 amino acids long. The junction had 5 bases not matched to a gene; V was cut back by 5 bases and J by 8 bases. CDR3 protein: CASSLTGPGYTF. The CDR3 coding sequence is TGTGCCAGCAGCCTGACAGGGCCGGGCTACACCTTC.

V gene TRBV7-8 combines with J gene TRBJ1-1; 8 bases are shared with TRBD1. CDR1 is SGHVS, CDR2 FQNEAQ, per germline. The J segment lost 10 bases and the V segment lost 5 bases, leaving 9 bases of the junction unmatched. The CDR3 length is 13 residues. CDR3 in DNA: TGTGCCAGCAGCGCAACAGGGGGAGTCGGAGCTTTCTTT. Its translation is CASSATGGVGAFF. Full variable domain (outside the CDR3, taken from reference TRBV7-8 and TRBJ1-1): GAGVSQSPRYKVAKRGQDVALRCDPISGHVSLFWYQQALGQGPEFLTYFQNEAQLDKSGLPSDRFFAERPEGSVSTLKIQRTQQEDSAVYLCASSATGGVGAFFGQGTRLTVV.

The genes are TRBV21-1 and TRBJ1-1; the D call of TRBD1 is as the table states it, not checked on the DNA. TRBV21-1 is deemed a pseudogene. This CDR3 comprises 15 residues. The CDR3 here is CASSKVRNRVTEAFF. In DNA form, the CDR3 reads TGTGCCAGCAGCAAAGTCAGGAACAGGGTGACTGAAGCTTTCTTT.

Worth noting for this clone: Mismatch with germline at one junction end may stem from a read error. The J gene is TRBJ2-6, the V gene TRBV2; tentative D call: TRBD1 (5 bases). This CDR3 is built from 14 residues. Germline loops: CDR1 SNHLY, CDR2 FYNNEI. The CDR3 DNA reads as TGTGCCAGCAGTGACTTCGATGGGGCCAACGGCCTGACTTTC. Amino acids: CASSDFDGANGLTF. The complete variable domain, with remaining parts taken from reference TRBV2 and TRBJ2-6, reads EPEVTQTPSHQVTQMGQEVILRCVPISNHLYFYWYRQILGQKVEFLVSFYNNEISEKSEIFDDQFSVERPDGSNFTLKIRSTKLEDSAMYFCASSDFDGANGLTFGAGSRLTVL.

This chain links TRBV7-2 with TRBJ2-1; tentative D call: TRBD2 (5 bases). V was clipped by 3 bases and J by 0 bases, with 18 bases between them. The CDR3 is made up of 18 amino acids. The V gene's germline CDR1 is SGHTA and CDR2 FQGNSA. Here the CDR3 reads CASSFRAGSDRSYNEQFF. The DNA for the CDR3 is TGTGCCAGCAGCTTCCGCGCGGGTAGCGATCGCTCCTACAATGAGCAGTTCTTC.

This clone was detected a few times. The rearrangement uses TRBV11-2 and TRBJ2-1, with D possibly matching TRBD1 (5 bases). Germline V gives CDR1 SGHAT, CDR2 FQNNGV. The CDR3 consists of 15 residues. The V and J ends lost 4 bases and 1 base respectively, with 11 bases between them. The CDR3 DNA sequence: TGTGCCAGCAGCTCCTCAGGGTATTCCTACAATGAGCAGTTCTTC. As protein: CASSSSGYSYNEQFF. Full variable domain (missing parts from reference TRBV11-2 and TRBJ2-1): EAGVAQSPRYKIIEKRQSVAFWCNPISGHATLYWYQQILGQGPKLLIQFQNNGVVDDSQLPKDRFSAERLKGVDSTLKIQPAKLEDSAVYLCASSSSGYSYNEQFFGPGTRLTVL.

This clone appeared once. J is TRBJ2-3 and V is TRBV6-5; 7 nucleotides agree with TRBD2. The germline gives CDR1 MNHEY, CDR2 SVGAGI. Losses at the gene ends were 1 base for V and 6 bases for J; bases not matched to a gene: 10. This CDR3 contains 16 residues. CDR3 in amino acids: CASSYLGGGNGDTQYF. DNA of the CDR3: TGTGCCAGCAGTTACTTGGGCGGGGGAAACGGGGATACGCAGTATTTT.

This clone showed up just a few times. This chain connects TRBV19 to TRBJ1-1; 8 bases fit TRBD1. V shed 6 bases, J shed 5 bases, and the junction held 5 bases outside the gene matches. In germline, CDR1 is LNHDA, CDR2 SQIVND (reference sequence). There are 13 residues in the CDR3. CDR3 DNA: TGTGCCAGTAGCCAGGGGGCGCGAACTGAAGCTTTCTTT. Encoded protein: CASSQGARTEAFF.

The gene calls are TRBV5-6 and TRBJ1-1; D unclear. The V gene lost 0 bases and the J gene lost 2 bases, with 8 bases spanning the gap. This CDR3 region has 14 residues. Germline V CDR1 and CDR2: SGHDT, YYEEEE. The CDR3 reads CASSLGRLNTEAFF. CDR3 in DNA: TGTGCCAGCAGCTTGGGGAGGCTTAACACTGAAGCTTTCTTT.

In this sample, this clone turned up once. The chain employs TRBV19 and TRBJ2-2, with TRBD1 identical over 9 bases. This CDR3 has 17 residues. Losses at the gene ends were 5 bases for V and 6 bases for J; bases not matched to a gene: 13. Germline V gives CDR1 LNHDA, CDR2 SQIVND (reference sequence). CDR3 residues: CASSLPRDRDLSGELFF. The CDR3 bases are TGTGCCAGTAGTCTCCCCCGGGACAGGGATCTTTCCGGGGAGCTGTTTTTT. Filled out from reference TRBV19 and TRBJ2-2, the complete variable domain reads DGGITQSPKYLFRKEGQNVTLSCEQNLNHDAMYWYRQDPGQGLRLIYYSQIVNDFQKGDIAEGYSVSREKKESFPLTVTSAQKNPTAFYLCASSLPRDRDLSGELFFGEGSRLTVL.

The chain employs TRBV9 and TRBJ2-1, with 8 bases fitting TRBD2. CDR1 and CDR2 from the germline V gene are SGDLS and YYNGEE. Trimming removed 0 bases from V and 9 bases from J; junction bases left unmatched: 8. The CDR3 runs to 15 residues. CDR3 DNA: TGTGCCAGCAGCGTAGTTGGGACTAGAGTTGGTGAGCAGTTCTTC. Protein sequence: CASSVVGTRVGEQFF. Full variable domain (outside the CDR3, taken from reference TRBV9 and TRBJ2-1): DSGVTQTPKHLITATGQRVTLRCSPRSGDLSVYWYQQSLDQGLQFLIQYYNGEERAKGNILERFSAQQFPDLHSELNLSSLELGDSALYFCASSVVGTRVGEQFFGPGTRLTVL.

As concerns this clone: Its ends do not fully match the called genes, so a read error is possible. The rearrangement uses TRBV25-1 and TRBJ2-5; 8 positions agree with TRBD2. The CDR3 spans 15 residues. The germline gives CDR1 MGHDK, CDR2 SYGVNS. The CDR3 protein is CASSEYRGLGGEQYF. As DNA, the CDR3 is TGTGCCAGTAGTGAATATAGGGGACTAGGAGGGGAGCAGTACTTC.

V usage is TRBV7-9 and J usage is TRBJ2-3; TRBD2 matches at 7 bases. V dropped 4 bases and J dropped 0; count of bases not matched to a gene: 10. CDR3 length: 17 residues. Germline V CDR1 and CDR2: SEHNR, FQNEAQ (reference sequence). The CDR3 reads CASSSTLLALSTDTQYF. CDR3 nucleotide sequence: TGTGCCAGCAGCTCCACTTTACTAGCGTTGAGCACAGATACGCAGTATTTT. Looking up the rest from reference TRBV7-9 and TRBJ2-3 gives the full variable domain: DTGVSQNPRHKITKRGQNVTFRCDPISEHNRLYWYRQTLGQGPEFLTYFQNEAQLEKSRLLSDRFSAERPKGSFSTLEIQRTEQGDSAMYLCASSSTLLALSTDTQYFGPGTRLTVL.

This chain uses TRBV7-2 with TRBJ2-3, with TRBD2 matching 7 bases. This CDR3 has 15 amino acids. Germline trimming cut 4 bases from V and 2 bases from J; bases unmatched to any gene: 6. CDR1 and CDR2 from the germline V gene are SGHTA and FQGNSA. In DNA, the CDR3 is TGTGCCAGCAGCTGGTCGGGGGGAACCACAGATACGCAGTATTTT. Translated, it gives CASSWSGGTTDTQYF.

The chain recombines TRBV12-5 with TRBJ2-7; D gene ambiguous. The CDR3 is made up of 12 amino acids. The V gene lost 7 bases and the J gene lost 7 bases, with 14 bases spanning the gap. Germline V lookup: CDR1 LGHNT, CDR2 FRNRAP. CDR3 nucleotide sequence: TGTGCTAGTGCACCACAAGCCGGGGAGCAGTACTTC. Translation gives CASAPQAGEQYF.

The V and J genes are TRBV5-4 and TRBJ2-5, with 8 bases identical to TRBD2. CDR1 SGHNT and CDR2 YYREEE come from the germline V gene (reference sequence). CDR3 length equals 14 residues. V gave up 6 bases and J gave up 2 bases; unmatched junction bases: 6. The CDR3 region has the DNA TGTGCCAGCAAGACTAGCGAGTATCAAGAGACCCAGTACTTC. Protein sequence: CASKTSEYQETQYF.